What follows describes a single TCR beta chain. Profiled with immunoSEQ multiplex PCR; TCRdb holds only in-frame clones, not every one. Of around 58,000 clones listed, 85% to 90% are singletons. Trimming took 7 bases from V and 3 from J; bases not matched to a gene: 8. The germline gives CDR1 LGHNA, CDR2 YSLEER. There are 15 residues in the CDR3. These data come from a study of technical replicates of blood from a few donors. The sequence derives from a human donor in good health. Some clones in this sample may be carry-over from other donors' samples. Sequenced material: PBMCs. The chain recombines TRBV4-3 with TRBJ2-1, with 8 bases identical to TRBD2. The DNA of the CDR3 is TGCGCCAGCACCAAAAGCGGGAGCGGCTACAATGAGCAGTTCTTC. Protein sequence: CASTKSGSGYNEQFF.